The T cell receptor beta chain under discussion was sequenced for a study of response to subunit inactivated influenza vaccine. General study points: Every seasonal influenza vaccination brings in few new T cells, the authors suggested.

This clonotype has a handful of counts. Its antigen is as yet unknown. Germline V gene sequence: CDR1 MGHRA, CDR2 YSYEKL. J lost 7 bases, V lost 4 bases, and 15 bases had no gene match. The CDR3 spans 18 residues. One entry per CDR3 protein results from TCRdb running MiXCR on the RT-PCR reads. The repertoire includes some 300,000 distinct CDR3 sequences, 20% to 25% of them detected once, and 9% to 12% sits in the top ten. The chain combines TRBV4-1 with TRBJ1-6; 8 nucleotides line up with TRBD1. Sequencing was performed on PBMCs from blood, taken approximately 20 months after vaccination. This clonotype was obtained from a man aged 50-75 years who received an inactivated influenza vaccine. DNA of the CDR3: TGCGCCAGCAGCCGACTATCCGAGCAGGGGGCGAGCAATTCACCCCTCCACTTT. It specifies CASSRLSEQGASNSPLHF.